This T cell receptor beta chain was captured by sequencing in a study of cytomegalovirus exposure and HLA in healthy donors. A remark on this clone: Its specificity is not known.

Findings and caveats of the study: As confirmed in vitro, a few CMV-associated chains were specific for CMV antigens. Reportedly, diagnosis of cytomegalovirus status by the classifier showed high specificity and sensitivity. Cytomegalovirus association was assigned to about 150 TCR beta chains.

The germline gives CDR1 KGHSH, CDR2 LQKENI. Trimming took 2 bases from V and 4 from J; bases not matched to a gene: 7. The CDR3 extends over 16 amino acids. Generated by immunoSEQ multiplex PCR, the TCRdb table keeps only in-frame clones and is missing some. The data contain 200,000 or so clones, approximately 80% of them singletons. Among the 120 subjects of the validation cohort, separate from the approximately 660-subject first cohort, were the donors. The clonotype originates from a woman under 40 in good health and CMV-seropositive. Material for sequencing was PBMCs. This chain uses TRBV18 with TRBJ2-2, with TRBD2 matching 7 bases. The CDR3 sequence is CASSPGTSDLTGELFF. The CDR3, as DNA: TGTGCCAGCTCACCAGGTACTAGCGACCTCACCGGGGAGCTGTTTTTT.